Listed below are T cell receptor beta chains from one sample, sequenced in a study of T-cell memory formation after mild COVID-19. TCRdb passed the 5' RACE reads through MiXCR, listing each CDR3 protein once. The sample records fewer than 250,000 distinct CDR3 sequences, 8% to 11% being singletons. The sample was PBMCs or a T cell subset sorted from them (not recorded which). These TCRs come from a man aged 18 to 30 who had mild COVID-19 (a few samples of this study predate the infection). Cell type and time point are not known. CDR3s include the opening cysteine and the closing phenylalanine or tryptophan. Each record gives: clone size, V gene, D gene, J gene, CDR3 DNA, CDR3 protein. The D gene is left open where the match is weak. Only some rows state a clone size, as once, few, many or a class for expanded clones.

>NA|TRBV10-3|TRBD1|TRBJ1-1
TGTGCCCAACGACAGGGAGTGGACACTGAAGCTTTCTTT
CAQRQGVDTEAFF
>NA|TRBV12-3/TRBV12-4|TRBD1|TRBJ1-6
TGTGCCAGCAGTTCCGTGGGACGTCGACAGGGGTTCGGTTCACCCCTCCACTTT
CASSSVGRRQGFGSPLHF
>few|TRBV5-1|TRBD1|TRBJ2-2
TGCGCCAGCAGCTCTAGACCTGGGACAGGGATAAACACCGGGGAGCTGTTTTTT
CASSSRPGTGINTGELFF
>few|TRBV7-2|NA|TRBJ2-1
TGTGCCAGCAGCTTTGAGGCGGGAAATTACAATGAGCAGTTCTTC
CASSFEAGNYNEQFF
>few|TRBV18|TRBD2|TRBJ2-1
TGTGCCAGCTCACGGACTAGCGGGGAGTCGCAGTTCTTC
CASSRTSGESQFF
>few|TRBV7-6|NA|TRBJ2-5
TGTGCCAGCAGCTTAGTACAGCGAGAGACCCAGTACTTC
CASSLVQRETQYF
>NA|TRBV2|NA|TRBJ2-7
TGTGCCAGCAGTGCTGGTGGGGCCTACGAGCAGTACTTC
CASSAGGAYEQYF
>few|TRBV28|NA|TRBJ2-2
TGTGCCAGCGGCAAGGGGGGGACAGGGGAGCTGTTTTTT
CASGKGGTGELFF
>NA|TRBV6-5|NA|TRBJ1-5
TGTGCCAGCAGCCCCGGACACATTTATAGCAATCAGCCCCAGCATTTT
CASSPGHIYSNQPQHF
>NA|TRBV6-6|TRBD1|TRBJ1-2
TGTGCCAGCAGTGCAGGGACAGGGGGCATCTATGGCTACACCTTC
CASSAGTGGIYGYTF
>NA|TRBV6-5|NA|TRBJ1-2
TGTGCCAGCTATGTTTCGGGGGTAGGGACGGTCTATGGCTACACCTTC
CASYVSGVGTVYGYTF
>NA|TRBV7-9|NA|TRBJ2-4
TGTGCCAGCAGCCCTCAGATGGGGAAAAACATTCAGTACTTC
CASSPQMGKNIQYF
>few|TRBV6-4|NA|TRBJ2-1
TGTGCCAGCAGTGACGAGGGGGAAAGCTCCTACAATGAGCAGTTCTTC
CASSDEGESSYNEQFF
>many|TRBV18|NA|TRBJ2-7
TGTGCCAGCTCACCACCCCAATCATGGTTCCCCTACGAGCAGTACTTC
CASSPPQSWFPYEQYF
>many|TRBV29-1|NA|TRBJ2-3
TGCAGCGTTGAAGATCCCCGCGCGTCAGATACGCAGTATTTT
CSVEDPRASDTQYF
>many|TRBV7-6|TRBD1|TRBJ2-5
TGTGCCAGCAGCAAACAGGGGGAGACCCAGTACTTC
CASSKQGETQYF
>few|TRBV7-8|NA|TRBJ2-1
TGTGCCAGCAGCTCCCACGGGGGTGAGCAGTTCTTC
CASSSHGGEQFF
>few|TRBV12-3/TRBV12-4|NA|TRBJ2-3
TGTGCCAGCAGTGCCGATGGGCCCAGGGGAGATACGCAGTATTTT
CASSADGPRGDTQYF
>NA|TRBV5-1|NA|TRBJ2-5
TGCGCCAGCAGCTTGGTTGTCGAGGTGAAGACCCAGTACTTC
CASSLVVEVKTQYF
>NA|TRBV6-2/TRBV6-3|TRBD2|TRBJ2-3
TGTGCCAGCAGACTAGCGAGGGACGTGGGAACGCAGTATTTT
CASRLARDVGTQYF
>NA|TRBV12-3/TRBV12-4|TRBD2|TRBJ2-5
TGTGCCAGCAGCCACCCTGCGGGGGTTCTCGGAGAGACCCAGTACTTC
CASSHPAGVLGETQYF
>many|TRBV7-2|NA|TRBJ2-1
TGTGCCAGCAGCCCCGGTAGAGGGGGGGGCATCTACAATGAGCAGTTCTTC
CASSPGRGGGIYNEQFF
>NA|TRBV12-3/TRBV12-4|TRBD1|TRBJ2-1
TGTGCCAGCAGTTCCCGACAGGGGGCCCTTGAGCAGTTCTTC
CASSSRQGALEQFF
>many|TRBV7-2|NA|TRBJ2-2
TGTGCCAGCAGTCGGTCAGGGAAGTCCGGGGAGCTGTTTTTT
CASSRSGKSGELFF
>few|TRBV20-1|NA|TRBJ1-2
TGCAGTGCTAGCTCTGGGGACTATGGCTACACCTTC
CSASSGDYGYTF
>few|TRBV19|NA|TRBJ1-1
TGTGCCAGTAGTATTATTCTCTACACTGAAGCTTTCTTT
CASSIILYTEAFF
>few|TRBV2|NA|TRBJ1-4
TGTGCCAGCAGTGTGGAGGCTAGTGAAAAACTGTTTTTT
CASSVEASEKLFF
>NA|TRBV7-6|NA|TRBJ1-2
TGTGCCACAACCCTCGGCGCAGCAGGTTATGGCTACACCTTC
CATTLGAAGYGYTF
>many|TRBV12-3/TRBV12-4|TRBD2|TRBJ2-2
TGTGCCAGCAGCCCCATGGCGGGGGCGAACACCGGGGAGCTGTTTTTT
CASSPMAGANTGELFF
>NA|TRBV6-5|NA|TRBJ1-1
TGTGCCAGCAGGTCCGCTCCGAACACTGAAGCTTTCTTT
CASRSAPNTEAFF
>few|TRBV4-1|TRBD1|TRBJ1-2
TGCGCCAGCAGCCAAGATAGGGACAGGATCGGTGGCTACACCTTC
CASSQDRDRIGGYTF
>NA|TRBV6-5|TRBD1|TRBJ1-1
TGTGCCAGCAGCACCGGGACAGGGGGTACTGAAGCTTTCTTT
CASSTGTGGTEAFF
>NA|TRBV6-1|NA|TRBJ1-5
TGTGCCAGCAGACACAATCAGCCCCAGCATTTT
CASRHNQPQHF
>many|TRBV5-1|TRBD1|TRBJ1-2
TGCGCCAGCAGTTCCCGACAGGGCGCCCTCGCCGGTGGCTACACCTTC
CASSSRQGALAGGYTF
>few|TRBV19|NA|TRBJ2-2
TGTGCCAGTAGTATAGCCCCCGGCGGGACACACACCGGGGAGCTGTTTTTT
CASSIAPGGTHTGELFF
>NA|TRBV20-1|TRBD1|TRBJ2-2
TGCAGTGTTAGAGGACAGGGGAACACCGGGGAGCTGTTTTTT
CSVRGQGNTGELFF
>few|TRBV4-1|NA|TRBJ1-3
TGCGCCAGCAGCCAAGGGCTAAGGACAGTGGCAAACACCATATATTTT
CASSQGLRTVANTIYF
>many|TRBV5-1|NA|TRBJ2-3
TGCGCCAGCAGCTTGAGGGGGGGAGATACGCAGTATTTT
CASSLRGGDTQYF
>few|TRBV18|NA|TRBJ2-1
TGTGCCAGCTCACCCGAAGGACTAGGGGGCGGTGAGCAGTTCTTC
CASSPEGLGGGEQFF
>NA|TRBV20-1|TRBD1|TRBJ2-5
TGCAGTGCTAGAATTGGGACAGGCGATGGGAAGACCCAGTACTTC
CSARIGTGDGKTQYF
>few|TRBV6-2/TRBV6-3|NA|TRBJ2-1
TGTGCCAGCAGCTCCGGACTGAGCTCCTACAATGAGCAGTTCTTC
CASSSGLSSYNEQFF
>NA|TRBV5-1|TRBD2|TRBJ2-5
TGCGCCAGCTTTAACAGCGGGGAGGAGACCCAGTACTTC
CASFNSGEETQYF
>few|TRBV18|NA|TRBJ1-1
TGTGCCAGCTCACCACGTTCAAACAGGGTGGGCGCTGAAGCTTTCTTT
CASSPRSNRVGAEAFF
>few|TRBV7-3|NA|TRBJ1-1
TGTGCCAGCAGCTTAAGACCTCCCGGCGAAGACACTGAAGCTTTCTTT
CASSLRPPGEDTEAFF
>many|TRBV7-9|NA|TRBJ2-3
TGTGCCAGCAGCTTGTCCTATCGCGGGGTGGGAGATACGCAGTATTTT
CASSLSYRGVGDTQYF
>few|TRBV6-5|NA|TRBJ1-1
TGTGCCAGCAGTAGGACAGTATCAAGGGGGGCAGCAGCTTTCTTT
CASSRTVSRGAAAFF
>many|TRBV11-2|NA|TRBJ1-2
TGTGCCAGCAGCATCCCCGGGGCCCCCTATGGCTACACCTTC
CASSIPGAPYGYTF
>once|TRBV7-3|TRBD2|TRBJ2-3
TGTGCCAGCAGCTCTGGGACTAGCCGTGACACAGATACGCAGTATTTT
CASSSGTSRDTDTQYF
>few|TRBV5-5|NA|TRBJ2-1
TGTGCCAGCAGCTTGGGGCAGAGGGCTAGAAGCAATGAGCAGTTCTTC
CASSLGQRARSNEQFF
>many|TRBV15|TRBD1|TRBJ2-7
TGTGCCACCAGCAGAGCGGGACAGACCTCCTACGAGCAGTACTTC
CATSRAGQTSYEQYF
>NA|TRBV7-6|NA|TRBJ1-2
TGTGCCAGCAGCTTCGAGCCAGGGCCCTATGGCTACACCTTC
CASSFEPGPYGYTF
>NA|TRBV11-2|TRBD2|TRBJ2-5
TGTGCCAGCAGCTTAGGAGGAACGGGGGGGCGAGAGACCCAGTACTTC
CASSLGGTGGRETQYF
>NA|TRBV7-2|NA|TRBJ2-2
TGTGCCAGCACCCTTTTCGGAGGAGGCAACACCGGGGAGCTGTTTTTT
CASTLFGGGNTGELFF
>NA|TRBV7-2|TRBD1|TRBJ2-2
TGTGCCAGCAGCTTAACAGGGGGCGATGTCACCGGGGAGCTGTTTTTT
CASSLTGGDVTGELFF
>few|TRBV20-1|TRBD2|TRBJ2-1
TGCAGTGCTACTAGCGGGAGCTCCTACAATGAGCAGTTCTTC
CSATSGSSYNEQFF
>NA|TRBV5-1|NA|TRBJ2-3
TGCGCCAGCAGCTTGGCCTGGAGAGATACGCAGTATTTT
CASSLAWRDTQYF
>NA|TRBV11-2|TRBD2|TRBJ2-3
TGTGCCAGCAGCCCCCTCGAGAGGCTAGCGGGCTTGGGAGATACGCAGTATTTT
CASSPLERLAGLGDTQYF
>NA|TRBV4-3|NA|TRBJ2-3
TGCGCCAGCAGCCAAGAATCGGCGGGGTCCTTCACAGATACGCAGTATTTT
CASSQESAGSFTDTQYF
>few|TRBV10-3|NA|TRBJ2-5
TGTGCCACCAACCCCCAGGCAGGCCAAGAGACCCAGTACTTC
CATNPQAGQETQYF
>few|TRBV4-3|NA|TRBJ1-3
TGCGCCAGCAGCCAGAAAATCGAGGTCTCTGGAAACACCATATATTTT
CASSQKIEVSGNTIYF